These T cell receptor beta chains were read from a single sample in a study of shared clonotypes between healthy human individuals. TCRdb keeps only in-frame clones here, not all; method: immunoSEQ multiplex PCR. Among hundreds of thousands of clones listed, around 95% were seen once. Sample: naive CD8+ T cells sorted from blood. The source is a woman younger than 45 in good health. The CDR3 runs from the conserved cysteine through the conserved F or W. The D gene is left open where the match is weak. The listing skips clone size in some rows; elsewhere it reads once, few, many or a size class.

13	-	TRBV28	TRBJ1-2	-	TGTGCCAGCAGTTTGCGAGAGAACTATGGCTACACCTTC	CASSLRENYGYTF
17	TRBD1	TRBV27	TRBJ1-1	-	TGTGCCAGCAGTTTATCGGGACAGGGCCACTTTACCACTGAAGCTTTCTTT	CASSLSGQGHFTTEAFF
16	TRBD2	TRBV2	TRBJ2-2	-	TGTGCCAGCAGCGACGGACTAGCGGGTAATACCGGGGAGCTGTTTTTT	CASSDGLAGNTGELFF
15	TRBD2	TRBV10-1	TRBJ2-5	once	TGCGCCAGCAGTGATTTAGCGGGAGGCCCAGAGACCCAGTACTTC	CASSDLAGGPETQYF
13	-	TRBV27	TRBJ1-5	-	TGTGCCAGCAGCTGGGGGATCGGTCAGCCCCAGCATTTT	CASSWGIGQPQHF
15	TRBD2	TRBV7-6	TRBJ2-1	once	TGTGCCAGCAGCCCTTACGTAGCTAGCGGGGACGAGCAGTTCTTC	CASSPYVASGDEQFF
15	-	TRBV14	TRBJ2-2	-	TGTGCCAGCAGCCAAGATAATTTGGGGACCGGGGAGCTGTTTTTT	CASSQDNLGTGELFF
14	TRBD1	TRBV6-6	TRBJ2-7	-	TGTGCCAGCAGTTACGGGACAGGGGGCGACGAGCAGTACTTC	CASSYGTGGDEQYF
15	TRBD2	TRBV27	TRBJ2-3	-	TGTGCCAGCAGTTTATTTTCTAGCGGAACAGATACGCAGTATTTT	CASSLFSSGTDTQYF
18	-	TRBV28	TRBJ1-6	-	TGTGCCAGCAGTTTGTGGGATTCTACGGATATCTATAATTCACCCCTCCACTTT	CASSLWDSTDIYNSPLHF
13	-	TRBV7-9	TRBJ2-7	-	TGTGCCAGCAGCTTTACAGAGTCCTACGAGCAGTACTTC	CASSFTESYEQYF
15	-	TRBV7-9	TRBJ2-5	once	TGTGCCAGCAGCTCTTGGACAGACACCCAAGAGACCCAGTACTTC	CASSSWTDTQETQYF
15	-	TRBV14	TRBJ2-7	-	TGTGCCAGCAGCCAAGATCTGGGGGGCTCTTACGAGCAGTACTTC	CASSQDLGGSYEQYF
16	TRBD2	TRBV11-2	TRBJ2-3	-	TGTGCCAGCAGCTTAGTAGCGGGAGGCGGTACAGATACGCAGTATTTT	CASSLVAGGGTDTQYF
14	TRBD2	TRBV7-6	TRBJ2-7	-	TGTGCCAGCAGCTTAGGAACTAGCGGGAACGGGCAGTACTTC	CASSLGTSGNGQYF
14	-	TRBV7-9	TRBJ1-1	-	TGTGCCAGCAGCTCGATCACAGTGAACACTGAAGCTTTCTTT	CASSSITVNTEAFF
14	-	TRBV28	TRBJ1-1	-	TGTGCCAGCAGCGGGGGGGCAGTGAACACTGAAGCTTTCTTT	CASSGGAVNTEAFF
13	-	TRBV28	TRBJ1-1	-	TGTGCCAGCAGTCTACTCATACGCACTGAAGCTTTCTTT	CASSLLIRTEAFF
14	-	TRBV7-9	TRBJ1-2	-	TGTGCCAGCAGCGATGGACTCCTACCCAATGGCTACACCTTC	CASSDGLLPNGYTF
21	TRBD2	TRBV7-8	TRBJ2-1	-	TGTGCCAGCAGCTTAGCAATCAGACAGATCTCAAGGCGGGAGGACTACAATGAGCAGTTCTTC	CASSLAIRQISRREDYNEQFF
18	-	TRBV9	TRBJ2-3	-	TGTGCCAGCAGCGATGGTCTGGGGGCCTCACACCCCACAGATACGCAGTATTTT	CASSDGLGASHPTDTQYF
13	-	TRBV11-2	TRBJ2-7	once	TGTGCCAGCAGCTTAGTGACGGGGTACGAGCAGTACTTC	CASSLVTGYEQYF
14	TRBD2	TRBV6-6	TRBJ2-7	-	TGTGCCAGCAGTACTAGCGGGAGTGGGTACGAGCAGTACTTC	CASSTSGSGYEQYF
17	-	TRBV7-8	TRBJ1-1	-	TGTGCCAGCAGCCTAGCTGTCGAAGGGGCTATGAACACTGAAGCTTTCTTT	CASSLAVEGAMNTEAFF
11	-	TRBV29-1	TRBJ2-5	-	TGCAGCGGGGCCCTAATGGAGACCCAGTACTTC	CSGALMETQYF
15	-	TRBV5-1	TRBJ2-7	-	TGCGCCAGCAGGGTTGGGCTAGCGAGCTCCTACGAGCAGTACTTC	CASRVGLASSYEQYF
13	-	TRBV6-4	TRBJ1-1	-	TGTGCCAGCAGTGACGTACTGGGCACTGAAGCTTTCTTT	CASSDVLGTEAFF
14	-	TRBV5-1	TRBJ2-2	-	TGCGCCAGCAGTTCTGACTGGCACACCGGGGAGCTGTTTTTT	CASSSDWHTGELFF
12	-	TRBV28	TRBJ2-1	-	TGTGCCAGCAGTTTCTGGGTCGCCCAGCAGTTCTTC	CASSFWVAQQFF
12	-	TRBV13	TRBJ2-7	-	TGTGCCAGCAGTCCGCAAACCTACGAGCAGTACTTC	CASSPQTYEQYF
15	-	TRBV11-2	TRBJ2-2	-	TGTGCCAGCAGCCGAGAAGGGGTGAAGACCGGGGAGCTGTTTTTT	CASSREGVKTGELFF
19	-	TRBV12-5	TRBJ2-5	-	TGTGCTAGTGGTTTGGTACTTGTTTGGGACCAGCCTAACCAAGAGACCCAGTACTTC	CASGLVLVWDQPNQETQYF
18	TRBD1	TRBV7-8	TRBJ1-3	-	TGTGCCAGCAGCTCCCCGGGGACAGGCTATAACTCTGGAAACACCATATATTTT	CASSSPGTGYNSGNTIYF
17	-	TRBV4-2	TRBJ1-4	-	TGTGCCAGCAGCCAAGCATTTGAGGCGGAGGGATTTGAAAAACTGTTTTTT	CASSQAFEAEGFEKLFF
17	TRBD2	TRBV27	TRBJ2-2	-	TGTGCCAGCACTCCGATAGCGGGAGCGGTTTGGACCGGGGAGCTGTTTTTT	CASTPIAGAVWTGELFF
17	TRBD1	TRBV5-6	TRBJ2-3	-	TGTGCCAGCAGCTTGGCCGGGACAGGGTTGGGCACAGATACGCAGTATTTT	CASSLAGTGLGTDTQYF